This TCR beta chain was identified during a study of blood T cell repertoires in COVID-19. After removal of 8 bases from V and 4 bases from J, the junction contained 9 bases not matched to a gene. This CDR3 has 13 amino acids. Germline V gene lookup returns CDR1 GTSNPN and CDR2 SVGIG (reference sequence). Original analysis: Scientists estimated how many nucleated cells there were by amplifying reference gene primers. Sequenced by immunoSEQ multiplex PCR; TCRdb stores in-frame clones only, minus some. V and J calls and clone size are those listed in that table; D and trimming were worked out from the DNA. The sample carries about 16,000 clones, 89% recorded once.

The clonotype originates from an elderly man with acute or convalescent COVID-19. Sample: peripheral blood. The V and J genes are TRBV30 and TRBJ1-2; 8 bases map to TRBD1. This CDR3 reads CARGTGESYGYTF. CDR3 nucleotides: TGTGCCCGAGGGACAGGAGAGAGCTATGGCTACACCTTC.